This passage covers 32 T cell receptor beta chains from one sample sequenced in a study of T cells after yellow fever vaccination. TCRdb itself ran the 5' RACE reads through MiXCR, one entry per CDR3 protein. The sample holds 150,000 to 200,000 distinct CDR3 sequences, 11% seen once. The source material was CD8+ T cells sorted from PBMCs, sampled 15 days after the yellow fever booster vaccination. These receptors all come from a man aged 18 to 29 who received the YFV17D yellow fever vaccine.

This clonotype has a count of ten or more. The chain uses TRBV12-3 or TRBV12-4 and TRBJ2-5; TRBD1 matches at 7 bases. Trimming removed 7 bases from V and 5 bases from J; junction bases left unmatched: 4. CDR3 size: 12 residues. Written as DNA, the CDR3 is TGTGCCAGCACCGACAGGGTGGAGACCCAGTACTTC. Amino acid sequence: CASTDRVETQYF.

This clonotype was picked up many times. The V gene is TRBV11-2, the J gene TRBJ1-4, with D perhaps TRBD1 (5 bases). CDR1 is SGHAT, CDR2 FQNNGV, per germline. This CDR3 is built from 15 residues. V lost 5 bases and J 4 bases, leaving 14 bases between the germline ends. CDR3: CASSGGTEVNEKLFF. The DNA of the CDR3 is TGTGCCAGCAGCGGCGGGACGGAGGTTAATGAAAAACTGTTTTTT.

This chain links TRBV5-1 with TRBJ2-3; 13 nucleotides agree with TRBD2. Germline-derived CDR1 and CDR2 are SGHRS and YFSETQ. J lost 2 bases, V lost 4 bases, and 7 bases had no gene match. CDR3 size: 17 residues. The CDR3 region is CASSPRTSGGFTDTQYF. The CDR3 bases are TGCGCCAGCAGCCCGAGGACTAGCGGGGGCTTCACAGATACGCAGTATTTT.

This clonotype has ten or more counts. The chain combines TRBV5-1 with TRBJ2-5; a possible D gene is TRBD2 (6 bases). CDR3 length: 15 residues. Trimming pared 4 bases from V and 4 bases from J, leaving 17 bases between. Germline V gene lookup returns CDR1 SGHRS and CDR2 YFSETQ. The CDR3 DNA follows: TGCGCCAGCAGCCCCGACATAATGCGGGGAGAGACCCAGTACTTC. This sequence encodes CASSPDIMRGETQYF. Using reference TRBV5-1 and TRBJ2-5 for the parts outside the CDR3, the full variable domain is KAGVTQTPRYLIKTRGQQVTLSCSPISGHRSVSWYQQTPGQGLQFLFEYFSETQRNKGNFPGRFSGRQFSNSRSEMNVSTLELGDSALYLCASSPDIMRGETQYFGPGTRLLVL.

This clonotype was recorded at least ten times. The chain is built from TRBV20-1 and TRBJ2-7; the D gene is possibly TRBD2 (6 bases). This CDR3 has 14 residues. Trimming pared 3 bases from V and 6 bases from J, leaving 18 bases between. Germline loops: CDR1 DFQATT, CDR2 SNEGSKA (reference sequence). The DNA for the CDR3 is TGCAGTGCTAGTTTTGGGGGAGGTCAGGGCGAGCAGTACTTC. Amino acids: CSASFGGGQGEQYF.

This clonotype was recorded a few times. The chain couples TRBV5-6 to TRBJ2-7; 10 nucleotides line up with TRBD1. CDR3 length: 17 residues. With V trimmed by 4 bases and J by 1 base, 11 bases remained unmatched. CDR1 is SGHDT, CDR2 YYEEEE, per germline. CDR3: CASSHLRPDRGSYEQYF. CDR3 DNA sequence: TGTGCCAGCAGCCACCTCCGACCGGACAGGGGGTCCTACGAGCAGTACTTC.

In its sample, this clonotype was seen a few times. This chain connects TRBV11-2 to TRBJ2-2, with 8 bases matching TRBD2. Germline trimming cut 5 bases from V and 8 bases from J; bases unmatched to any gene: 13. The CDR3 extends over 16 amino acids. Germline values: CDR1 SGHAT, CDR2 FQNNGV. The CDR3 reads CASSLQRGPIEGELFF. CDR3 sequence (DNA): TGTGCCAGCAGCCTACAGCGGGGGCCGATCGAAGGGGAGCTGTTTTTT.

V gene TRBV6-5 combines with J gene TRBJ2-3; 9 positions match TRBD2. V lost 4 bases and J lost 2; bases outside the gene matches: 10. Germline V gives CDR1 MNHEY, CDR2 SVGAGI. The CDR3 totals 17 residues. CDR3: CASSSTLAGASTDTQYF. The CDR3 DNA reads TGTGCCAGCAGTTCCACCTTAGCGGGGGCGTCCACAGATACGCAGTATTTT.

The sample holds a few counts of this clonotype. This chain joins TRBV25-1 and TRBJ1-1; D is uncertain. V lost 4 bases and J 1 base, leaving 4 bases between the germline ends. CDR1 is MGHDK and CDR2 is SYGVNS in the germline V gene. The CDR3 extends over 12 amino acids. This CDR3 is CASSVQNTEAFF. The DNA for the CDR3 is TGTGCCAGCAGTGTTCAGAACACTGAAGCTTTCTTT.

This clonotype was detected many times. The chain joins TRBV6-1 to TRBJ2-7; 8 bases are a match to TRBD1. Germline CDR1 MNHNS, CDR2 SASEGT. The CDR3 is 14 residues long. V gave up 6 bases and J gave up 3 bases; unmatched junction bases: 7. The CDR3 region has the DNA TGTGCCAGCAGCAGGGGGCAATTCTTCTACGAGCAGTACGTC. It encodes CASSRGQFFYEQYV.

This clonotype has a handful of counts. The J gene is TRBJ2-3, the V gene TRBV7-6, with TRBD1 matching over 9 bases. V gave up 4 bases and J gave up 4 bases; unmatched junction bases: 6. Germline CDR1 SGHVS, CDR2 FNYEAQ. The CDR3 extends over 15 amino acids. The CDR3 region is CASSSGTGMADTQYF. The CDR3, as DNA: TGTGCCAGCAGCTCCGGGACAGGGATGGCAGATACGCAGTATTTT.

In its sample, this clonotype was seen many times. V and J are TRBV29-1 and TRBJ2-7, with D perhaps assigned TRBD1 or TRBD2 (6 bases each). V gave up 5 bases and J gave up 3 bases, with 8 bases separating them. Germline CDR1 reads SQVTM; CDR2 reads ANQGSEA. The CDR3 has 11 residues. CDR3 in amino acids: CSVRGDYEQYF. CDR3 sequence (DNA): TGCAGCGTTAGGGGGGACTACGAGCAGTACTTC.

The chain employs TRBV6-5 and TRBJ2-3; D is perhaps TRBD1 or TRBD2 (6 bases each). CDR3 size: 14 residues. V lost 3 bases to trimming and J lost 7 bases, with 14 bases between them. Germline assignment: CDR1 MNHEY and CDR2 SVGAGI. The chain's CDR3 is CASSYGTGRYTQYF. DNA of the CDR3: TGTGCCAGCAGTTATGGAACAGGGAGGTATACGCAGTATTTT.

CDR3 protein: CATSDPGLARKDTQYF. The CDR3 DNA reads TGTGCCACCAGTGATCCGGGACTAGCGAGGAAAGATACGCAGTATTTT. The V call is TRBV24-1, the J call TRBJ2-3, with 10 bases fitting TRBD2. V shed 3 bases, J shed 5 bases, and the junction held 7 bases outside the gene matches. The CDR3 extends over 16 amino acids. Germline values: CDR1 KGHDR, CDR2 SFDVKD.

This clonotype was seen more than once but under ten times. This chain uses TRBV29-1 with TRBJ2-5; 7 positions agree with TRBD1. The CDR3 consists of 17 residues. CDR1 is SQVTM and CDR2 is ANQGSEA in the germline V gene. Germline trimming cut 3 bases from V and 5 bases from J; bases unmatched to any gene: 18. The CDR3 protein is CSVDTPSSTGVGETQYF. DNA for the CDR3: TGCAGCGTTGATACCCCGTCGAGCACAGGGGTAGGGGAGACCCAGTACTTC.

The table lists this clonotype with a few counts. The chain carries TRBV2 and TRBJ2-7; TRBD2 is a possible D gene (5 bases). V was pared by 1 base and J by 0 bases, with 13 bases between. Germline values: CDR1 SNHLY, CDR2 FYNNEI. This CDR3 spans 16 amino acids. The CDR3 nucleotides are TGTGCCAGCAGTGAAGACGGAGGTGGTGGCTCCTACGAGCAGTACTTC. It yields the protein CASSEDGGGGSYEQYF.

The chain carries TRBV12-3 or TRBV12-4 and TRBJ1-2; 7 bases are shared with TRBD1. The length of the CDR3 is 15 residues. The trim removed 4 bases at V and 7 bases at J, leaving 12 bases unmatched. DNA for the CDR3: TGTGCCAGCAGTTCCTACCGGACAGGTGGAGGTGGCTACACCTTC. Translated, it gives CASSSYRTGGGGYTF.

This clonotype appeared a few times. The CDR3 DNA sequence: TGTGCCAGCAACCGGGGACAGACCTACGAGCAGTACTTC. Encoded protein: CASNRGQTYEQYF. The chain recombines TRBV7-2 with TRBJ2-7; 7 bases align to TRBD1. J gave up 2 bases and V 7 bases, and 5 bases lay outside the gene matches. This CDR3 spans 13 amino acids. Germline lookup yields CDR1 SGHTA and CDR2 FQGNSA.

In nucleotides, the CDR3 is TGCGCCAGCAGCCAAGATGTGACCAACACTGAAGCTTTCTTT. Protein product: CASSQDVTNTEAFF. The V and J genes are TRBV4-1 and TRBJ1-1; D not certain. Germline CDR1 and CDR2: MGHRA and YSYEKL. The ends were cut back, 0 bases at V and 2 bases at J, with 7 bases in the middle. This CDR3 is built from 14 residues.

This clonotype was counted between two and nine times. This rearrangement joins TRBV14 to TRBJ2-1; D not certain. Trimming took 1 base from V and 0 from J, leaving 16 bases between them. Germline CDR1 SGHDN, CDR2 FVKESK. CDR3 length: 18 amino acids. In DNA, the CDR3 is TGTGCCAGCAGCCAAGTACCCCGACGGTGGAACTCCTACAATGAGCAGTTCTTC. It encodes CASSQVPRRWNSYNEQFF.

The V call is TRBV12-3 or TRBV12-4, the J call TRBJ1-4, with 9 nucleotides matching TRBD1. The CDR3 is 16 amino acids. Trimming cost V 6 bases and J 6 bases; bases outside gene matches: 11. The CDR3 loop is CASRHIQGARDEKLFF. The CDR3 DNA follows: TGTGCCAGCAGACATATACAGGGGGCGCGTGATGAAAAACTGTTTTTT.

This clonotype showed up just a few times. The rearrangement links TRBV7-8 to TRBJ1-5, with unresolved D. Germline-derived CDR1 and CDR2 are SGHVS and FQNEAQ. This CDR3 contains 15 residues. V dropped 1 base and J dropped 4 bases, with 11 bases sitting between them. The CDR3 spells CASSLVSAVNQPQHF. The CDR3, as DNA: TGTGCCAGCAGCTTAGTTAGCGCAGTAAATCAGCCCCAGCATTTT.

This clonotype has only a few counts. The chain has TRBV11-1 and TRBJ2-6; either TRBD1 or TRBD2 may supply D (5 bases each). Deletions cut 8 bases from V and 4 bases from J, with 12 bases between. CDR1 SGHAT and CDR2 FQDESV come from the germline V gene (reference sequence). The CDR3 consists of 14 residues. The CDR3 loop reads CASDPGAGANVLTF. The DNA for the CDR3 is TGTGCCAGCGACCCCGGGGCCGGGGCCAACGTCCTGACTTTC.

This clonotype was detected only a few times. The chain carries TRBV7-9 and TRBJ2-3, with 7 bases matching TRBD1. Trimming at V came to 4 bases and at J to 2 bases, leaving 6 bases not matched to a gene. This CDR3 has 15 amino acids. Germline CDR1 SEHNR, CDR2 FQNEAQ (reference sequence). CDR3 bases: TGTGCCAGCAGCTGGGACAGCCAAAACACAGATACGCAGTATTTT. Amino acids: CASSWDSQNTDTQYF.

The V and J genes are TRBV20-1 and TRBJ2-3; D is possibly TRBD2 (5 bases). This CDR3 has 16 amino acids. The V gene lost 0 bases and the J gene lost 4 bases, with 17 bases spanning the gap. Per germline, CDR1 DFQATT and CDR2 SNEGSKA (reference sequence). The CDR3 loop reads CSARDIRGILADTQYF. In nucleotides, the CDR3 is TGCAGTGCTAGAGATATCCGGGGAATCCTGGCAGATACGCAGTATTTT.

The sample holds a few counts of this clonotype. This CDR3 reads CASSRLSGGAEAFF. CDR3 coding DNA: TGCGCCAGCAGCCGGCTCAGTGGTGGCGCTGAAGCTTTCTTT. The chain carries TRBV4-3 and TRBJ1-1, with D hard to call. This CDR3 spans 14 amino acids. The germline V gene encodes CDR1 LGHNA and CDR2 YSLEER. V was shortened by 4 bases and J by 6 bases, with 15 bases between the two germline ends.

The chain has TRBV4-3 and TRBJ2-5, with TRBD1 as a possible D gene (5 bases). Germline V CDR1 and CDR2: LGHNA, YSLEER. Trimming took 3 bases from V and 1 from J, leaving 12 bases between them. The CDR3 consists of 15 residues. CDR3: CASSQVDSLQETQYF. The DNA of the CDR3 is TGCGCCAGCAGCCAGGTTGACAGCCTCCAAGAGACCCAGTACTTC.

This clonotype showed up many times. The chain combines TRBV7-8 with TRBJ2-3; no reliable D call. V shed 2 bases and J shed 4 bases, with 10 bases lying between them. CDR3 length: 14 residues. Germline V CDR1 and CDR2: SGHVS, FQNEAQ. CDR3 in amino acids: CASSLWPSADTQYF. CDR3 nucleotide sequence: TGTGCCAGCAGCTTATGGCCTAGTGCAGATACGCAGTATTTT.

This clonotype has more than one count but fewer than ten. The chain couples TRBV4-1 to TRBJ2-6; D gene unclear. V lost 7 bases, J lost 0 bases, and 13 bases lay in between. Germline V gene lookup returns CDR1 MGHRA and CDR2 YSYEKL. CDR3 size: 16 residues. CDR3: CASTSREASGANVLTF. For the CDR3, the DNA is TGCGCCAGCACCTCAAGAGAGGCCTCTGGGGCCAACGTCCTGACTTTC.

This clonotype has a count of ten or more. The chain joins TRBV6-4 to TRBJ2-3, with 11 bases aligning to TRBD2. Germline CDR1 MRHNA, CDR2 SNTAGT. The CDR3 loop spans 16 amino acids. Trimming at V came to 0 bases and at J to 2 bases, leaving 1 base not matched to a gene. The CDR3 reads CASSDSSGGATDTQYF. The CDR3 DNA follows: TGTGCCAGCAGTGACTCTAGCGGGGGGGCCACAGATACGCAGTATTTT.

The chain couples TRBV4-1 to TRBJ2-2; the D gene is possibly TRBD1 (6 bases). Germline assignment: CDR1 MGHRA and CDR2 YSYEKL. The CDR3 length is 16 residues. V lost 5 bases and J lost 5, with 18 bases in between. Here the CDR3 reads CASSYHRALGTGELFF. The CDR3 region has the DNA TGCGCCAGCAGCTACCACAGGGCGCTTGGGACCGGGGAGCTGTTTTTT.

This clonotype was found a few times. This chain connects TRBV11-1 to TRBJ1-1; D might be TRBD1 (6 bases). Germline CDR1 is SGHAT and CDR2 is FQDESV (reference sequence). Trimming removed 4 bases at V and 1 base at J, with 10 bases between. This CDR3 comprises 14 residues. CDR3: CASSSRGSNTEAFF. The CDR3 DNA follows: TGTGCCAGCAGCTCCAGGGGTTCGAACACTGAAGCTTTCTTT.